This TCR beta chain was retrieved from a study of blood T cell repertoires in COVID-19. Here immunoSEQ multiplex PCR was the method, and the copy in TCRdb shows in-frame clones only, minus some. Among roughly 43,000 clones listed, around 87% were seen once. Per germline, CDR1 SGHNT and CDR2 YENEEA. V was clipped by 1 base and J by 6 bases; unmatched bases: 9. CDR3 length: 17 amino acids. Recruitment covered under 25 US areas and drew participants whose ages spanned about 18 to 95 years. Recovery among Cohort 3 donors was established by two negative PCRs, clearance, or symptom resolution. V usage is TRBV11-3 and J usage is TRBJ2-1, with 10 bases aligning to TRBD2. The specimen was PBMCs or T cells enriched from blood (not recorded which). This receptor was identified in a woman in her forties or fifties who had recovered from COVID-19. The CDR3 reads CASSLGVGLAGVNEQFF. The DNA of the CDR3 is TGTGCCAGCAGCTTAGGGGTCGGCCTAGCGGGAGTCAATGAGCAGTTCTTC.